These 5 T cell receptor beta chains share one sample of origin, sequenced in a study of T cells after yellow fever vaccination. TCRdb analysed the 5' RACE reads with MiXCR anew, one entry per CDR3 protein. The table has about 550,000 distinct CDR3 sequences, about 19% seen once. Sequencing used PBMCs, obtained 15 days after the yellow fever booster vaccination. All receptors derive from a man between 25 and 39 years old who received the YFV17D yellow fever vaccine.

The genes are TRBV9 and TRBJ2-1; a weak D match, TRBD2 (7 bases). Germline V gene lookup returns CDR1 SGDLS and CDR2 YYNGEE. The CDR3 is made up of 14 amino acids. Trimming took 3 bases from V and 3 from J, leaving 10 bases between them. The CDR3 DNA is TGTGCCAGCAGCGGGGGGGGCTACTACAATGAGCAGTTCTTC. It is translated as CASSGGGYYNEQFF. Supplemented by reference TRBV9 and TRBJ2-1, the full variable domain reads DSGVTQTPKHLITATGQRVTLRCSPRSGDLSVYWYQQSLDQGLQFLIQYYNGEERAKGNILERFSAQQFPDLHSELNLSSLELGDSALYFCASSGGGYYNEQFFGPGTRLTVL.

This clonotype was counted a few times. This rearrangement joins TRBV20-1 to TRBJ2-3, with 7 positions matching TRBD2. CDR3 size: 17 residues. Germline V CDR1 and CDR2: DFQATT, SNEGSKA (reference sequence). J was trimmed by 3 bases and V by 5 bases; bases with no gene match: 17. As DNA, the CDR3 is TGCAGTGCTTCTACCTTACTTGGACTAGGGGAAACAGATACGCAGTATTTT. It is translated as CSASTLLGLGETDTQYF.

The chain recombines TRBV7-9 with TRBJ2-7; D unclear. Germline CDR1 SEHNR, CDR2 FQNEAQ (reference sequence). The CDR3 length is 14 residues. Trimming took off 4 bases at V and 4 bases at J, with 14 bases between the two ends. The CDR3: CASSSRTPGYEQYF. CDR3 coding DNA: TGTGCCAGCAGCTCTCGCACTCCTGGGTACGAGCAGTACTTC.

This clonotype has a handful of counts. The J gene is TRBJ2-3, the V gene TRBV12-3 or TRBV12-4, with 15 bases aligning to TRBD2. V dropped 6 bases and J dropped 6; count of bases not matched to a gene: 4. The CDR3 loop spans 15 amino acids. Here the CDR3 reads CASRSGTSGRDTQYF. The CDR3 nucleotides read TGTGCCAGCAGGAGTGGGACTAGCGGGAGGGATACGCAGTATTTT.

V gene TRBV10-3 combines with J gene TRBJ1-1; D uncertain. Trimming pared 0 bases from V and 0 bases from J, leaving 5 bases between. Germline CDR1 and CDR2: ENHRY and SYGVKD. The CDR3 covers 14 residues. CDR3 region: CAISESNLNTEAFF. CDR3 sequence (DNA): TGTGCCATCAGTGAGTCGAACCTGAACACTGAAGCTTTCTTT.